This TCR beta chain was sequenced during a study of T-cell reconstitution after alpha-beta-depleted transplantation in children. Molecular barcoding with unique molecular identifiers was used for the TCRbeta library. TCRdb processed the PCR reads anew with MiXCR; each CDR3 protein has one entry. This sample yields some 490,000 distinct CDR3 sequences, of which around 13% are seen a single time; around 5.8% belongs to the top ten. This clonotype was seen only a few times. The CDR3 sequence is 13 residues long. The germline V gene has CDR1 MNHEY and CDR2 SVGAGI. V dropped 6 bases and J dropped 4 bases, with 11 bases sitting between them.

The chain is built from TRBV6-5 and TRBJ2-3, with D possibly being TRBD1 or TRBD2 (6 bases each). The starting material was PBMCs from the stem cell graft donor, obtained from the stem cell graft. The origin of this receptor is a human donor who donated a stem cell graft to a child with combined immunodeficiency. CDR3 loop: CASRRGEPDTQYF. CDR3 in DNA: TGTGCCAGCAGGAGGGGGGAACCAGATACGCAGTATTTT.